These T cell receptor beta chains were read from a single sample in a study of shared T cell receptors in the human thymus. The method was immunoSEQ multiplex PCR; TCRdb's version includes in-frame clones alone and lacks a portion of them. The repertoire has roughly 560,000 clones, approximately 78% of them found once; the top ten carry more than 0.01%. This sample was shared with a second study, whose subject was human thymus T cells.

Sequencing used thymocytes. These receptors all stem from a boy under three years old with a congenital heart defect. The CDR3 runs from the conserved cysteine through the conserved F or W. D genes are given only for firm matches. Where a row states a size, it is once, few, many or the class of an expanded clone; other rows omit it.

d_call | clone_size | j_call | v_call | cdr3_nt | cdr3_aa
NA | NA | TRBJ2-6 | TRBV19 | TGTGCCAGTAGTAGGGGGGGAGGACAGAGGCGGTCTGGGGCCAACGTCCTGACTTTC | CASSRGGGQRRSGANVLTF
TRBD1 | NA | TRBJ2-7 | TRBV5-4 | TGTGCCAGCGGGGTTTTGACAGGGGGCAAATACGAGCAGTACTTC | CASGVLTGGKYEQYF
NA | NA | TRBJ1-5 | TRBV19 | TGTGCCAGTAGTATAGGGGGGAGGGGGGTTCTCAATCAGCCCCAGCATTTT | CASSIGGRGVLNQPQHF
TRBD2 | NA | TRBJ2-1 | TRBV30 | TGTGCCTGCTACCCTTTCATGGTACTAGCGGGTACTGAGCAGTTCTTC | CACYPFMVLAGTEQFF
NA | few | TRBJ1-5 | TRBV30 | TGTGCCTGGGGAAACAGGGAAGCGAACAATCAGCCCCAGCATTTT | CAWGNREANNQPQHF
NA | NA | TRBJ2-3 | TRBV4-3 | TGCGCCAGCAGCCCCCGGGCCCCGACCCGGGATACTACGCAGTATTTT | CASSPRAPTRDTTQYF
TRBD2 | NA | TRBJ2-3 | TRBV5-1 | TGCGCCAGCAGCTACCTCCGGGGACTAGCGGGACATGCCCACACAGATACGCAGTATTTT | CASSYLRGLAGHAHTDTQYF
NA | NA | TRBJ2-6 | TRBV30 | TGTGCCTGGAGTGACGCCACCGGGACAGCCAACGTCCTGACTTTC | CAWSDATGTANVLTF
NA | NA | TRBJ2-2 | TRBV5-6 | TGTGCCAGCAGCTTGAGTAGCGTTTTTACCACCGGGGAGCTGTTTTTT | CASSLSSVFTTGELFF
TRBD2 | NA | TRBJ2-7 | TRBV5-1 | TGCGCCAGCAGCTTGGTACGTCCTAGCGGGAGGATTTACGAGCAGTACTTC | CASSLVRPSGRIYEQYF
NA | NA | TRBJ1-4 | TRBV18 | TGTGCCAGCTCACGTACCGACAGTGGAGAAAAACTGTTTTTT | CASSRTDSGEKLFF
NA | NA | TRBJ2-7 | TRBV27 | TGTGCCAGCAGTTTACTAGAGCGGAGCTACTACGAGCAGTACTTC | CASSLLERSYYEQYF